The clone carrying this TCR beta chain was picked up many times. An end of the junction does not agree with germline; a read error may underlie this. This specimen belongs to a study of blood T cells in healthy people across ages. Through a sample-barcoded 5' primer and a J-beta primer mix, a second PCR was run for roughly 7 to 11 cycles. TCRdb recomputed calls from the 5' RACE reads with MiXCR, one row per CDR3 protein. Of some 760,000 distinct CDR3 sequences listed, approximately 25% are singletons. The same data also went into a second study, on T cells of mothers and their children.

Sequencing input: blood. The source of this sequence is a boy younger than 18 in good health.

The CDR3 DNA sequence: TGCGCCAGCAGCTTGGTAGGCAGTACCTACGAGCAGTACTTC. It encodes CASSLVGSTYEQYF. V usage is TRBV7-2 and J usage is TRBJ2-5, with unresolved D. The better agreement between TRBJ2-7 and the DNA end casts doubt on the J call. Germline V CDR1 and CDR2: SGHTA, FQGNSA. This CDR3 contains 14 residues.